This T cell receptor beta chain appears in the sequencing data of a study of T cell responses to AZD1222 COVID-19 vaccine. Sequencing was performed with immunoSEQ multiplex PCR; in TCRdb, only in-frame clones are kept and a portion is missing. The sample shows roughly 170,000 clones, over 75% of them seen only once. The CDR3 contains 14 residues. Germline CDR1 and CDR2: MNHEY and SVGAGI. V was pared by 7 bases and J by 0 bases, with 10 bases between. The sequence was obtained from an adult in good health. The specimen was peripheral blood, collected on day 0 of AZD1222 vaccination. The genes are TRBV6-5 and TRBJ1-3; D gene uncertain. CDR3 nucleotide sequence: TGTGCCAGCAAGGAAGGGTTCTCTGGAAACACCATATATTTT. It codes for CASKEGFSGNTIYF.